Each of the 16 T cell receptor beta chains below was sequenced from the same sample in a study of T cell responses to AZD1222 COVID-19 vaccine. Clones were read by immunoSEQ multiplex PCR, and TCRdb kept only the in-frame ones, dropping some. The sample records 90,000 to 150,000 clones, roughly nine tenths being singletons. The sample was peripheral blood, taken on day 0 of AZD1222 vaccination. The receptors shown here come from an adult in good health.

The CDR3 sequence is CASSPPINTIYF. DNA for the CDR3: TGTGCCAGCAGCCCTCCTATAAACACCATATATTTT. The chain carries TRBV12-3 or TRBV12-4 and TRBJ1-3; D gene unclear. The V end was cut by 6 bases, the J end by 6 bases, with 9 bases between. The CDR3 sequence is 12 residues long.

The chain has TRBV9 and TRBJ2-2; the D gene is possibly TRBD2 (6 bases). Germline V gives CDR1 SGDLS, CDR2 YYNGEE. The CDR3 sequence is 13 residues long. V was cut by 6 bases and J by 6 bases, with 12 bases left in between. CDR3: CASKTGVAGELFF. Here the CDR3 DNA reads TGTGCCAGCAAGACGGGGGTGGCCGGGGAGCTGTTTTTT.

The V and J genes are TRBV7-9 and TRBJ1-1, with a weak D call TRBD1 (5 bases). CDR1 is SEHNR, CDR2 FQNEAQ, per germline (reference sequence). With 5 bases removed from V and 0 bases from J, the gap between germline ends came to 13 bases. The CDR3 consists of 15 residues. Written as DNA, the CDR3 is TGTGCCAGCAGCCAGGGAGGGGTCATGAACACTGAAGCTTTCTTT. Its protein product is CASSQGGVMNTEAFF.

The rearrangement links TRBV30 to TRBJ2-3; 12 positions agree with TRBD2. This CDR3 is 13 amino acids long. Germline V gene lookup returns CDR1 GTSNPN and CDR2 SVGIG (reference sequence). Germline trimming cut 4 bases from V and 5 bases from J; bases unmatched to any gene: 1. Here the CDR3 reads CAWTSGRVDTQYF. The CDR3 nucleotides are TGTGCCTGGACTAGCGGGAGGGTAGATACGCAGTATTTT.

CDR3 sequence (DNA): TGTGCCAGCAGTAAGGACAGGGATAGCAATCAGCCCCAGCATTTT. This gives the protein CASSKDRDSNQPQHF. The chain links TRBV2 to TRBJ1-5; 8 nucleotides align to TRBD1. Unmatched junction bases numbered 3, after V lost 5 bases and J lost 0 bases. From germline, CDR1 is SNHLY and CDR2 FYNNEI. This CDR3 contains 15 residues.

The CDR3 nucleotides are TGCGCCACCCAGGGACTAGCGGACACAGATACGCAGTATTTT. Its protein product is CATQGLADTDTQYF. V usage is TRBV5-1 and J usage is TRBJ2-3, with TRBD2 identical over 11 bases. Germline-derived CDR1 and CDR2 are SGHRS and YFSETQ. J lost 2 bases, V lost 9 bases, and 5 bases had no gene match. The CDR3 contains 14 residues.

This chain connects TRBV28 to TRBJ1-2; D perhaps matches TRBD1 (5 bases). The CDR3 is made up of 13 amino acids. V lost 6 bases and J 2 bases, leaving 10 bases between the germline ends. Per germline, CDR1 MDHEN and CDR2 SYDVKM. Here the CDR3 DNA reads TGTGCCAGCAGCGAGACAGTCAACTATGGCTACACCTTC. Encoded protein: CASSETVNYGYTF.

The chain combines TRBV7-9 with TRBJ2-3; 12 nucleotides agree with TRBD2. The CDR3 length is 14 residues. V was clipped by 6 bases and J by 5 bases; unmatched bases: 3. Germline-derived CDR1 and CDR2 are SEHNR and FQNEAQ (reference sequence). The DNA of the CDR3 is TGTGCCAGCAGTACTAGCGGGAGGAAAGATACGCAGTATTTT. As protein: CASSTSGRKDTQYF.

This clone was detected only once. The V and J genes are TRBV29-1 and TRBJ2-2; no clear D. The germline CDR1 and CDR2 sequences are SQVTM and ANQGSEA. The CDR3 sequence is 13 residues long. V dropped 5 bases and J dropped 4 bases, with 11 bases sitting between them. For the CDR3, the DNA is TGCAGCGTTACGGGCGCGCCCACCGGGGAGCTGTTTTTT. It is translated as CSVTGAPTGELFF.

The chain employs TRBV9 and TRBJ1-1; 8 positions agree with TRBD1. The junction had 5 bases not matched to a gene; V was cut back by 3 bases and J by 4 bases. This CDR3 has 14 residues. CDR1 is SGDLS, CDR2 YYNGEE, per germline. In DNA, the CDR3 is TGTGCCAGCAGCGCTAGACAGGGGCCCACTGAAGCTTTCTTT. Its translation is CASSARQGPTEAFF. Looking up the rest from reference TRBV9 and TRBJ1-1 gives the full variable domain: DSGVTQTPKHLITATGQRVTLRCSPRSGDLSVYWYQQSLDQGLQFLIQYYNGEERAKGNILERFSAQQFPDLHSELNLSSLELGDSALYFCASSARQGPTEAFFGQGTRLTVV.

This rearrangement joins TRBV7-9 to TRBJ1-1; no firm D call. Trimming cost V 5 bases and J 0 bases, with 13 bases left between them. The CDR3 is 15 amino acids. The germline V gene has CDR1 SEHNR and CDR2 FQNEAQ (reference sequence). The DNA of the CDR3 is TGTGCCAGCAGCCCTAAGTCTGGGATGAACACTGAAGCTTTCTTT. Its translation: CASSPKSGMNTEAFF.

V and J are TRBV10-1 and TRBJ1-1; a weak D match, TRBD1 (6 bases). V gave up 6 bases and J gave up 8 bases, with 19 bases separating them. Germline V gene sequence: CDR1 WNHNN, CDR2 SYGVQD (reference sequence). The CDR3 covers 14 residues. This CDR3 is CASRPGQTDREAFF. The CDR3 coding sequence is TGCGCCAGCAGGCCCGGACAGACGGATAGGGAAGCTTTCTTT.

The chain joins TRBV5-1 to TRBJ1-2, with 8 bases matching TRBD1. With 4 bases clipped from V and 4 bases from J, the junction kept 6 bases outside the gene matches. This CDR3 has 14 amino acids. Germline CDR1 and CDR2: SGHRS and YFSETQ. CDR3 amino acids: CASSVAGGSYGYTF. As DNA, the CDR3 is TGCGCCAGCAGCGTCGCAGGGGGCAGCTATGGCTACACCTTC.

J is TRBJ2-2 and V is TRBV7-9, with D maybe TRBD2 (10 bases). This CDR3 is built from 18 residues. Looked up from germline, CDR1 is SEHNR and CDR2 is FQNEAQ (reference sequence). V was shortened by 5 bases and J by 5 bases, with 24 bases between the two germline ends. DNA for the CDR3: TGTGCCAGCAGCGGTGACAGGGGGGCTAGCGGGAGAACCGGGGAGCTGTTTTTT. Translation: CASSGDRGASGRTGELFF.

CDR3 nucleotides: TGTGCCAGCAGCTCCACCCAGACCCAGTACTTC. This translates into CASSSTQTQYF. This chain joins TRBV7-9 and TRBJ2-5; D not certain. The V end was cut by 4 bases, the J end by 6 bases, with 6 bases between. CDR1 SEHNR and CDR2 FQNEAQ come from the germline V gene (reference sequence). The CDR3 totals 11 residues.

The CDR3 DNA is TGTGCCAGCAGCCCAGAAGCCCTAAACACAGATACGCAGTATTTT. Its translation: CASSPEALNTDTQYF. This sequence joins TRBV5-4 and TRBJ2-3, with D hard to call. The CDR3 runs to 15 residues. V was clipped by 4 bases and J by 2 bases, with 14 bases between them. The germline gives CDR1 SGHNT, CDR2 YYREEE (reference sequence). Using reference TRBV5-4 and TRBJ2-3 for the parts outside the CDR3, the full variable domain is ETGVTQSPTHLIKTRGQQVTLRCSSQSGHNTVSWYQQALGQGPQFIFQYYREEENGRGNFPPRFSGLQFPNYSSELNVNALELDDSALYLCASSPEALNTDTQYFGPGTRLTVL.